Each of the 16 T cell receptor beta chains below was sequenced from the same sample in a study of CD8+ T cells in alopecia areata (dated by TCRdb to the late 2010s). The label giving this sample's time point can be read as: 4 weeks on oral tofacitinib. What this sample's treatment or condition label stands for: oral pan-JAK inhibitor, 5-10 mg twice daily. Libraries were prepared through the immunoSEQ multiplex PCR assay. RNA was extracted from all samples and reverse transcribed into cDNA, which served as template for TCR sequencing. TCRdb took over this immuneACCESS table, retaining in-frame rearrangements with V and J assigned. Such tables are incomplete; in checked studies, under half of the missing clones stem from an unresolved V gene, and the remainder is unexplained. The sample has 110,000 or so clones on record, roughly 58% of them singletons. Roughly 30% of the sample goes to the ten largest clones.

Sequencing was performed on CD8+ T cells sorted from blood, taken at week 4, from a patient treated with tofacitinib. The source is a human donor with alopecia areata.

The V call is TRBV30, the J call TRBJ1-1; D is undetermined. Per germline, CDR1 GTSNPN and CDR2 SVGIG (reference sequence). Trimming removed 3 bases from V and 1 base from J, with 12 bases in between. The CDR3 runs 14 residues. The DNA for the CDR3 is TGTGCCTGGAGAAATCCACCTGGGAACACTGAAGCTTTCTTT. Its translation: CAWRNPPGNTEAFF.

The table lists this clone with a few counts. The chain combines TRBV27 with TRBJ1-5; D is uncertain. The CDR3 contains 13 residues. The germline gives CDR1 MNHEY, CDR2 SMNVEV (reference sequence). Deletions cut 6 bases from V and 5 bases from J, with 11 bases between. CDR3 DNA sequence: TGTGCCAGCAGCTCCGGACGTTATCAGCCCCAGCATTTT. Translating gives CASSSGRYQPQHF.

This clone was detected a few times. This sample includes further DNA sequences coding for the same CDR3. The V gene is TRBV5-6, the J gene TRBJ1-5, with 7 bases that match TRBD1. This CDR3 comprises 14 residues. Per the germline V gene, CDR1 is SGHDT and CDR2 is YYEEEE. V shed 0 bases, J shed 4 bases, and the junction held 1 base outside the gene matches. The CDR3 sequence is CASSLAQGNQPQHF. CDR3 bases: TGTGCCAGCAGCTTGGCACAGGGGAATCAGCCCCAGCATTTT.

V is TRBV5-1 and J is TRBJ1-1; D is possibly TRBD1 (6 bases). In germline, CDR1 is SGHRS, CDR2 YFSETQ. The CDR3 is 13 residues long. V dropped 5 bases and J dropped 3 bases, with 11 bases sitting between them. The CDR3 here is CASRGEGDTEAFF. The CDR3 nucleotides read TGCGCCAGCAGGGGTGAGGGGGACACTGAAGCTTTCTTT.

The chain employs TRBV29-1 and TRBJ2-1, with D unresolved. The germline V gene has CDR1 SQVTM and CDR2 ANQGSEA. The V gene lost 7 bases and the J gene lost 5 bases, with 12 bases spanning the gap. The CDR3 consists of 12 residues. The CDR3 sequence is CSDLQRHNEQFF. The CDR3 nucleotides read TGCAGCGACCTACAGAGACACAATGAGCAGTTCTTC.

The chain carries TRBV29-1 and TRBJ2-1; 7 bases are a match to TRBD1. The germline V gene has CDR1 SQVTM and CDR2 ANQGSEA. This CDR3 is built from 13 residues. In nucleotides, the CDR3 is TGCAGTGACAGGGTTTCTGGTTACAATGAGCAGTTCTTC. Amino acids: CSDRVSGYNEQFF.

The gene calls are TRBV30 and TRBJ2-6; no clear D. V lost 1 base, J lost 1 base, and 8 bases lay in between. Germline V gene lookup returns CDR1 GTSNPN and CDR2 SVGIG (reference sequence). The CDR3 spans 15 residues. CDR3 protein: CAWSEGSSGANVLTF. The CDR3 DNA follows: TGTGCCTGGAGTGAAGGATCTTCTGGGGCCAACGTCCTGACTTTC.

V gene TRBV6-4 combines with J gene TRBJ2-6; D gene unclear. Trimming took 0 bases from V and 0 from J, leaving 12 bases between them. CDR1 and CDR2 from the germline V gene are MRHNA and SNTAGT. This CDR3 spans 18 amino acids. The CDR3 spells CASSDSTPGGSGANVLTF. CDR3 bases: TGTGCCAGCAGTGACTCGACCCCAGGCGGCTCTGGGGCCAACGTCCTGACTTTC.

The V and J genes are TRBV18 and TRBJ2-6; possibly TRBD2 for D (6 bases). The CDR3 consists of 17 residues. V lost 6 bases and J lost 1, with 16 bases in between. Germline CDR1 KGHSH, CDR2 LQKENI. DNA for the CDR3: TGTGCCAGCTCTCTGGGACTCATAGAGTCTGGGGCCAACGTCCTGACTTTC. This sequence encodes CASSLGLIESGANVLTF.

The CDR3 here is CASSLGGGSRQPQHF. Here the CDR3 DNA reads TGTGCCAGCAGCTTAGGCGGTGGGTCCAGGCAGCCCCAGCATTTT. The chain couples TRBV13 to TRBJ1-5, with D hard to call. The germline V gene encodes CDR1 PRHDT and CDR2 FYEKMQ (reference sequence). The CDR3 covers 15 residues. Trimming took 0 bases from V and 7 from J, leaving 13 bases between them.

This clone was seen more than once but under ten times. The chain couples TRBV2 to TRBJ2-7; D possibly corresponds to TRBD2 (5 bases). CDR1 SNHLY and CDR2 FYNNEI come from the germline V gene. This CDR3 is built from 15 residues. V lost 4 bases to trimming and J lost 0 bases, with 13 bases between them. CDR3 coding DNA: TGTGCCAGCAGTGGAGGAGACGGGATCTCCTACGAGCAGTACTTC. This sequence encodes CASSGGDGISYEQYF.

The gene calls are TRBV20-1 and TRBJ2-7; D gene unclear. CDR1 and CDR2 from the germline V gene are DFQATT and SNEGSKA (reference sequence). With 3 bases removed from V and 9 bases from J, the gap between germline ends came to 12 bases. The CDR3 loop spans 11 amino acids. Here the CDR3 DNA reads TGCAGTGCTAGGGAAGGAGATTGGCAGTACTTC. This translates into CSAREGDWQYF.

Comments on this clone: Germline is not matched at one junction end, which may reflect a read error. This chain connects TRBV7-2 to TRBJ1-1; D unresolved. In germline, CDR1 is SGHTA, CDR2 FQGNSA. The CDR3 runs to 11 residues. The DNA for the CDR3 is TGTGCCAGCAGCTTAAACGTTCCGGACCGATTT. Translating it yields CASSLNVPDRF. Supplemented by reference TRBV7-2 and TRBJ1-1, the full variable domain reads GAGVSQSPSNKVTEKGKDVELRCDPISGHTALYWYRQSLGQGLEFLIYFQGNSAPDKSGLPSDRFSAERTGGSVSTLTIQRTQQEDSAVYLCASSLNVPDRFGQGTRLTVV.

The genes are TRBV5-6 and TRBJ1-2; 9 nucleotides line up with TRBD1. The CDR3 loop spans 14 amino acids. Looked up from germline, CDR1 is SGHDT and CDR2 is YYEEEE. The V segment lost 4 bases and the J segment 2 bases; nucleotides outside the gene matches: 3. Here the CDR3 reads CASSAGTGNYGYTF. CDR3 bases: TGTGCCAGCAGCGCCGGGACAGGGAACTATGGCTACACCTTC.

The rearrangement links TRBV5-6 to TRBJ2-5, with D possibly TRBD1 on 5 matching bases. From germline, CDR1 is SGHDT and CDR2 YYEEEE. The CDR3 length is 15 residues. V gave up 4 bases and J gave up 5 bases, with 18 bases separating them. CDR3 DNA: TGTGCCAGCAGCGGCAGCGACAGCCCGAGGGAGACCCAGTACTTC. Its protein product is CASSGSDSPRETQYF.

V usage is TRBV30 and J usage is TRBJ2-7; 8 bases are shared with TRBD1. CDR1 is GTSNPN, CDR2 SVGIG, per germline (reference sequence). The ends lost 5 bases at V and 0 bases at J; junction bases unmatched: 6. CDR3 length equals 14 residues. The CDR3 DNA sequence: TGTGCCTGGGTGGAGACAGGGGCCTCCTACGAGCAGTACTTC. Its protein product is CAWVETGASYEQYF.